The 26 T cell receptor beta chains below were found in one sample sequenced in a study of T-cell memory formation after mild COVID-19 (dated by TCRdb to the early 2020s). Libraries were prepared through 5' RACE. The reads were generated on an Illumina NovaSeq 6000. The public reads were reprocessed in TCRdb via fastp at Q25 and MiXCR, keeping in-frame beta chains. When rows share a CDR3 protein, they turn into one entry using the most common DNA and genes. The sample yields 410,000 or so distinct CDR3 sequences; about a quarter were counted once. The leading ten clones occupy around 13% of the sample. Sequenced sample: PBMCs or a T cell subset sorted from them (not recorded which). The receptors derive from an adult woman who had mild COVID-19 (a few samples of this study predate the infection). The sample titles of this study are shuffled in the database, so cell type and time point are left out; the donor was told from shared clones.

The genes are TRBV5-5 and TRBJ2-7, with D possibly being TRBD2 (5 bases). Per the germline V gene, CDR1 is SGHKS and CDR2 is YYEKEE (reference sequence). This CDR3 is built from 14 residues. V gave up 0 bases and J gave up 2 bases, with 9 bases separating them. CDR3 residues: CASSLERKTYEQYF. In nucleotides, the CDR3 is TGTGCCAGCAGCTTGGAGCGGAAAACCTACGAGCAGTACTTC.

This clonotype was recorded a few times. This rearrangement joins TRBV5-1 to TRBJ2-5, with D possibly being TRBD1 (6 bases). V lost 0 bases to trimming and J lost 5 bases, with 11 bases between them. Germline V gives CDR1 SGHRS, CDR2 YFSETQ. This CDR3 region has 14 residues. CDR3 residues: CASSLDGTTETQYF. CDR3 sequence (DNA): TGCGCCAGCAGCTTGGACGGGACAACGGAGACCCAGTACTTC.

The rearrangement uses TRBV18 and TRBJ2-6; tentatively, D is TRBD2 (6 bases). This CDR3 comprises 19 residues. Germline V CDR1 and CDR2: KGHSH, LQKENI. V dropped 3 bases and J dropped 0 bases, with 18 bases sitting between them. CDR3 in DNA: TGTGCCAGCTCACCCGTGGCGGGCGGGGTATACTCTGGGGCCAACGTCCTGACTTTC. Translation gives CASSPVAGGVYSGANVLTF.

The rearrangement joins TRBV7-2 to TRBJ2-1, with D uncertain. Trimming took 5 bases from V and 1 from J, leaving 15 bases between them. Germline V gene lookup returns CDR1 SGHTA and CDR2 FQGNSA. The CDR3 loop spans 16 amino acids. DNA of the CDR3: TGTGCCAGCAGCGAGGCCAACACGCTTTCCTACAATGAGCAGTTCTTC. As protein: CASSEANTLSYNEQFF.

This clonotype was observed a few times. A read error may produce the germline difference seen at one junction end. The genes are TRBV12-3 or TRBV12-4 and TRBJ2-1; either TRBD1 or TRBD2 may supply D (5 bases each). The CDR3 spans 12 residues. The CDR3 DNA follows: TGTGCCAGCAGTTTAGGCAGGGTGGAGGTTGACTTC. Translated, it gives CASSLGRVEVDF.

The gene calls are TRBV11-1 and TRBJ1-1, with 7 bases that match TRBD1. V lost 3 bases and J lost 4; bases outside the gene matches: 2. The CDR3 sequence is 13 residues long. CDR1 and CDR2 from the germline V gene are SGHAT and FQDESV (reference sequence). The CDR3 coding sequence is TGTGCCAGCAGCTTCGACAGGGCCACTGAAGCTTTCTTT. Translating it yields CASSFDRATEAFF.

V gene TRBV6-6 combines with J gene TRBJ2-3; 8 positions match TRBD2. V lost 5 bases, J lost 3 bases, and 16 bases stayed unmatched. Germline V CDR1 and CDR2: MNHNY, SVGAGI (reference sequence). The CDR3 contains 18 residues. This CDR3 is CASSALPGGSGRTDTQYF. CDR3 coding DNA: TGTGCCAGCAGTGCCCTACCGGGGGGGAGCGGGAGAACAGATACGCAGTATTTT.

Only a few counts were recorded for this clonotype. A read error may produce the germline difference seen at one junction end. The chain links TRBV7-7 to TRBJ2-1; 8 nucleotides line up with TRBD2. Germline V lookup: CDR1 SSHAT, CDR2 FNYEAQ (reference sequence). The CDR3 loop spans 15 amino acids. CDR3 loop: CASSPGAGVVNEQFF. As DNA, the CDR3 is TGTGCTAGCAGCCCCGGAGCGGGAGTCGTCAATGAGCAGTTCTTC.

The chain combines TRBV6-5 with TRBJ1-2, with unresolved D. Between the trimmed V and J ends, which lost 5 bases and 2 bases, there was a span of 12 bases. CDR1 and CDR2 from the germline V gene are MNHEY and SVGAGI. The CDR3 is 14 amino acids. CDR3 in amino acids: CASSLGYRNYGYTF. The CDR3 nucleotides read TGTGCCAGCAGTCTAGGGTATCGGAACTATGGCTACACCTTC.

The chain uses TRBV5-1 and TRBJ2-3; D gene uncertain. This CDR3 region has 16 residues. The ends were cut back, 7 bases at V and 0 bases at J, with 18 bases in the middle. Looked up from germline, CDR1 is SGHRS and CDR2 is YFSETQ. The CDR3 DNA sequence: TGCGCCAGCGTACTGTCCCCCGTCACTAGCACAGATACGCAGTATTTT. It codes for CASVLSPVTSTDTQYF.

V gene TRBV7-9 combines with J gene TRBJ2-1; TRBD1 matches 7 bases. The CDR3 runs to 16 residues. Unmatched junction bases numbered 13, after V lost 5 bases and J lost 6 bases. The germline V gene encodes CDR1 SEHNR and CDR2 FQNEAQ (reference sequence). The CDR3 DNA sequence: TGTGCCAGCAGCCAACCCTACAGGGGAAATTTCAATGAGCAGTTCTTC. It specifies CASSQPYRGNFNEQFF.

The V call is TRBV18, the J call TRBJ2-5; possible D gene TRBD2, 7 bases. Germline CDR1 reads KGHSH; CDR2 reads LQKENI. V gave up 6 bases and J gave up 2 bases, with 13 bases separating them. This CDR3 spans 14 amino acids. CDR3 bases: TGTGCCAGCTCCCAAAAGGGGGGGCAAGAGACCCAGTACTTC. It is translated as CASSQKGGQETQYF. The full variable domain, its missing parts supplied by reference TRBV18 and TRBJ2-5, is NAGVMQNPRHLVRRRGQEARLRCSPMKGHSHVYWYRQLPEEGLKFMVYLQKENIIDESGMPKERFSAEFPKEGPSILRIQQVVRGDSAAYFCASSQKGGQETQYFGPGTRLLVL.

This clonotype was observed a handful of times. This chain connects TRBV13 to TRBJ2-5; 10 nucleotides line up with TRBD2. This CDR3 is built from 14 residues. After removal of 2 bases from V and 8 bases from J, the junction contained 5 bases not matched to a gene. Germline-derived CDR1 and CDR2 are PRHDT and FYEKMQ (reference sequence). CDR3 sequence (DNA): TGTGCCAGCAGCTTACTGAGCGGGGGGGCAACCCAGTACTTC. Translated: CASSLLSGGATQYF.

The chain has TRBV12-3 or TRBV12-4 and TRBJ2-3, with unresolved D. The CDR3 sequence is 15 residues long. V lost 3 bases and J 4 bases, leaving 14 bases between the germline ends. CDR3 loop: CASSLVWGSADTQYF. The CDR3 DNA reads as TGTGCCAGCAGTTTGGTGTGGGGATCCGCAGATACGCAGTATTTT.

The V call is TRBV7-2, the J call TRBJ2-1; the match to TRBD1 covers 9 bases. The CDR3 has 16 residues. The ends lost 4 bases at V and 6 bases at J; junction bases unmatched: 10. Germline CDR1 and CDR2: SGHTA and FQGNSA. CDR3 DNA sequence: TGTGCCAGCAGCTCTGCAGGGACAGGGAGGGCCAATGAGCAGTTCTTC. This codes for CASSSAGTGRANEQFF.

The sample holds a few counts of this clonotype. This chain joins TRBV12-3 or TRBV12-4 and TRBJ2-1; no firm D call. V was cut by 3 bases and J by 12 bases, with 12 bases left in between. There are 12 residues in the CDR3. The CDR3 loop is CASSFTEWGQFF. As DNA, the CDR3 is TGTGCCAGCAGTTTCACAGAATGGGGGCAGTTCTTC.

This clonotype was observed at least ten times. The gene calls are TRBV24-1 and TRBJ1-2, with no clear D. Germline V gene lookup returns CDR1 KGHDR and CDR2 SFDVKD. This CDR3 region has 14 residues. V was trimmed by 3 bases and J by 8 bases, leaving 15 bases between them. CDR3 in DNA: TGTGCCACCAGTGATCGGGCCGTGAGAAAGGGCTACACCTTC. Protein: CATSDRAVRKGYTF.

The chain employs TRBV4-2 and TRBJ2-7; TRBD2 is a possible D gene (6 bases). This CDR3 has 14 residues. The V gene lost 0 bases and the J gene lost 1 base, with 7 bases spanning the gap. Per germline, CDR1 LGHNA and CDR2 YNFKEQ. The CDR3 DNA sequence: TGTGCCAGCAGCCAAGAGGACTATTCCTACGAGCAGTACTTC. It codes for CASSQEDYSYEQYF.

In this sample, this clonotype turned up a few times. This chain connects TRBV7-9 to TRBJ1-1; possibly TRBD1 for D (6 bases). Germline V gives CDR1 SEHNR, CDR2 FQNEAQ (reference sequence). V was cut by 0 bases and J by 5 bases, with 16 bases left in between. This CDR3 comprises 16 residues. CDR3 loop: CASSLARDIPGTEAFF. CDR3 coding DNA: TGTGCCAGCAGCTTAGCCCGGGACATCCCGGGGACTGAAGCTTTCTTT.

The chain links TRBV4-1 to TRBJ2-2; no clear D. This CDR3 is 14 amino acids long. Germline CDR1 MGHRA, CDR2 YSYEKL. The germline V and J ends were trimmed by 0 bases and 7 bases, with 9 bases remaining between them. The CDR3 nucleotides are TGCGCCAGCAGCCAAGAGGAAGAGTACGGGGAGCTGTTTTTT. Its translation is CASSQEEEYGELFF.

The V and J genes are TRBV3-1 and TRBJ2-2; 7 nucleotides agree with TRBD1. The germline gives CDR1 LGHDT, CDR2 YNNKEL (reference sequence). There are 14 residues in the CDR3. V shed 7 bases and J 0 bases; nucleotides not matched to a gene: 2. Here the CDR3 DNA reads TGTGCCAGCACCGGACAGGCGAACACCGGGGAGCTGTTTTTT. Protein: CASTGQANTGELFF.

This clonotype was observed a few times. The rearrangement joins TRBV13 to TRBJ1-1, with unresolved D. Trimming removed 2 bases at V and 5 bases at J, with 12 bases between. The CDR3 covers 14 residues. Per the germline V gene, CDR1 is PRHDT and CDR2 is FYEKMQ (reference sequence). This CDR3 is CASSLLSGRTEAFF. The CDR3 nucleotides read TGTGCCAGCAGCTTACTCTCCGGGAGGACTGAAGCTTTCTTT.

The rearrangement links TRBV2 to TRBJ2-7, with 9 nucleotides matching TRBD1. J gave up 5 bases and V 6 bases, and 8 bases lay outside the gene matches. CDR3 size: 14 residues. Germline V gives CDR1 SNHLY, CDR2 FYNNEI. The CDR3 coding sequence is TGTGCCAGCAGAGCTGGACAGGGGTTAAACGAGCAGTACTTC. As protein: CASRAGQGLNEQYF.

The chain has TRBV7-2 and TRBJ2-7; 8 nucleotides align to TRBD2. Trimming cost V 5 bases and J 4 bases; bases outside gene matches: 7. Germline CDR1 is SGHTA and CDR2 is FQGNSA. The CDR3 extends over 14 amino acids. The CDR3 is CASSPLAGVYEQYF. The CDR3 DNA is TGTGCCAGCAGCCCTCTAGCGGGCGTATACGAGCAGTACTTC.

The V gene is TRBV24-1, the J gene TRBJ2-5; 8 nucleotides line up with TRBD1. With 4 bases clipped from V and 5 bases from J, the junction kept 8 bases outside the gene matches. The germline CDR1 and CDR2 sequences are KGHDR and SFDVKD. The CDR3 has 15 residues. The CDR3 sequence is CATSDVGQGLETQYF. The CDR3 bases are TGTGCCACCAGTGACGTCGGACAGGGACTCGAGACCCAGTACTTC.

The table lists this clonotype with a few counts. The CDR3 region is CASSLARGGWETQYF. CDR3 DNA sequence: TGTGCCAGCAGCTTGGCGCGGGGGGGATGGGAGACCCAGTACTTC. The J gene is TRBJ2-5, the V gene TRBV7-2; TRBD2 matches 9 bases. This CDR3 region has 15 residues. Germline CDR1 is SGHTA and CDR2 is FQGNSA. The junction had 7 bases not matched to a gene; V was cut back by 3 bases and J by 5 bases.